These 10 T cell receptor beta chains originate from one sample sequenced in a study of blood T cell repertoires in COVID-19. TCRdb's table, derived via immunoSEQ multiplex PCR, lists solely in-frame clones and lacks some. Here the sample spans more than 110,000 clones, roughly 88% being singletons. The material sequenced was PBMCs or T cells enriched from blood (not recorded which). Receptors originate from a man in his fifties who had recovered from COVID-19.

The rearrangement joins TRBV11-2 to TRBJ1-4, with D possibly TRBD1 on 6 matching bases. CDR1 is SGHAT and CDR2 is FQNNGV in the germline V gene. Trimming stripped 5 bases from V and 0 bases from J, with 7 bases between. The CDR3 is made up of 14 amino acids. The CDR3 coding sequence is TGTGCCAGCAGCGACAGGTCAACTAATGAAAAACTGTTTTTT. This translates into CASSDRSTNEKLFF.

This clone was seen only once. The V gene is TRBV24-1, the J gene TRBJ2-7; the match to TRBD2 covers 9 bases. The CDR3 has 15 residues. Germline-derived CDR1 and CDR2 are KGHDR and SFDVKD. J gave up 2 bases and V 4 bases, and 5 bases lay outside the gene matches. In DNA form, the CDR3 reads TGTGCCACCAGTGACCCAGGACTAGCGCCCTACGAGCAGTACTTC. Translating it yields CATSDPGLAPYEQYF.

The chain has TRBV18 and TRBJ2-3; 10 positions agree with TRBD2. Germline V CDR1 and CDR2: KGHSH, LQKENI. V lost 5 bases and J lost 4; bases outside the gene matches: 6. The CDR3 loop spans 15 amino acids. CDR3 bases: TGTGCCAGCTCAGTAGCGGGAGGCCGTGCAGATACGCAGTATTTT. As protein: CASSVAGGRADTQYF.

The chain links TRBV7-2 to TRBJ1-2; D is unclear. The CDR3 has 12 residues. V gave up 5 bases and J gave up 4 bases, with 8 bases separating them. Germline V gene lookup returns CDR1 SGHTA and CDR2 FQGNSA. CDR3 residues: CASSTRSYGYTF. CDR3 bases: TGTGCCAGCAGCACGAGATCCTATGGCTACACCTTC.

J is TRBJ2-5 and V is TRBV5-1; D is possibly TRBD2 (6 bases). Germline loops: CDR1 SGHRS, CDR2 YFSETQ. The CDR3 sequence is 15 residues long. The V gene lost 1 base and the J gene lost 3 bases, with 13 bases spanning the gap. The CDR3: CASSLSVAVKETQYF. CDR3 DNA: TGCGCCAGCAGCTTGTCGGTAGCGGTGAAAGAGACCCAGTACTTC.

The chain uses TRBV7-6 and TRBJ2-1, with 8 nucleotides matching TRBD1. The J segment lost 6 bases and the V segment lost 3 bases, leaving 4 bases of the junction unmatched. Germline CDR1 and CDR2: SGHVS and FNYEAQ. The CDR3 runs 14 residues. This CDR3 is CASSFGQGGNEQFF. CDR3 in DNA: TGTGCCAGCAGCTTCGGACAGGGAGGCAATGAGCAGTTCTTC. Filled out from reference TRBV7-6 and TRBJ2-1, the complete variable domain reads GAGVSQSPRYKVTKRGQDVALRCDPISGHVSLYWYRQALGQGPEFLTYFNYEAQQDKSGLPNDRFSAERPEGSISTLTIQRTEQRDSAMYRCASSFGQGGNEQFFGPGTRLTVL.

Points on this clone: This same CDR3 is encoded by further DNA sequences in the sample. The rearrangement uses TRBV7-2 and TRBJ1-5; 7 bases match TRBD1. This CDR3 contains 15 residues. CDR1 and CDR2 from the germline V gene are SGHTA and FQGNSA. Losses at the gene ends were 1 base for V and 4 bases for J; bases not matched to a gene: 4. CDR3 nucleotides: TGTGCCAGCAGCTTAGACAGGGGTCGGAATCAGCCCCAGCATTTT. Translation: CASSLDRGRNQPQHF.

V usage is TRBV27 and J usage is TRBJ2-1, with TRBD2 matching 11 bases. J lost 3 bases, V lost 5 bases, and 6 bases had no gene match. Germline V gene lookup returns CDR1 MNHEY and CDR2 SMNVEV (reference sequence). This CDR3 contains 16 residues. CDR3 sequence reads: CASSGGTSGNYNEQFF. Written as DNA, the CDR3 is TGTGCCAGCAGTGGGGGGACTAGCGGAAACTACAATGAGCAGTTCTTC.

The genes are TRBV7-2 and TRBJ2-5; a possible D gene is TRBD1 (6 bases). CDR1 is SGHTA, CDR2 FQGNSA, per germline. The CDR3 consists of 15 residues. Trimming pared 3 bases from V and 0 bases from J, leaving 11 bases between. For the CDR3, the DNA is TGTGCCAGCAGCTTCGGACAGACTTACCAAGAGACCCAGTACTTC. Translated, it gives CASSFGQTYQETQYF.

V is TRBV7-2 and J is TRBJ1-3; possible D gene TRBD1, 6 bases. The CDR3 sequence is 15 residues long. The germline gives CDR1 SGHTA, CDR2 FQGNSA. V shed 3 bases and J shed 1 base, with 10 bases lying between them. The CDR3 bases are TGTGCCAGCAGCTTCGAGACAGGTTCTGGAAACACCATATATTTT. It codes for CASSFETGSGNTIYF.